Listed below are T cell receptor beta chains from one sample, sequenced in a study of OX40 agonist ivuxolimab in advanced cancers. Assay used: immunoSEQ multiplex PCR; TCRdb lists only in-frame clones, some missing. In the table there are roughly 80,000 clones, roughly four fifths of which are singletons. The specimen was CD4+ or CD8+ T cells sorted from blood, collected in a trial of the OX40 agonist ivuxolimab. The receptors were gathered from an adult with an advanced solid tumor such as melanoma, head and neck, liver or kidney cancer. The conserved cysteine and the conserved F or W are not part of the CDR3 here.

TRBV10-1	ASSETSGAGGEQF
TRBV27	ASSPRMAGNQPQH
TRBV9	ASSVGGASRVYGYT
TRBV5-4	ASSPGVTSTDTQY
TRBV5-6	ASSFSGTALMLGELF
TRBV6-1	ASSEVWGWTNEKLF
TRBV28	ATYNEVGYT
TRBV4-2	ASSQDSRGLNEKLF
TRBV5-8	ASSLYLGGVTGELF
TRBV2	ASSEDVAGRNEQF
TRBV10-1	ASSETATSTDTQY
TRBV28	ASSLSGTGLNYGYT
TRBV2	ASSLDRGAYGYT
TRBV30	AWSLGTSGGKNIQY
TRBV18	ASSPSSRSYNEQF
TRBV4-1	ASSQDRGYGYT
TRBV29-1	SVEKTGGSSGNTIY
TRBV19	ASKPRGGIHEQF
TRBV11-2	ASSLAGLGDAF
TRBV6-6	ASSYPQGVGTGELF
TRBV28	ASSSNRGGAETQY
TRBV7-6	ASSLFPENTEAF
TRBV28	ASSSPGTSSGKVGELF
TRBV11-2	ASSSRTSGGGETQY
TRBV5-6	ASSVQGVDTQY
TRBV5-4	ASSFRTSGGQETQY
TRBV9	ASSRTSGLVEQF
TRBV29-1	SVEERTGVTEAF
TRBV5-1	ASSPAGGYYGYT
TRBV7-3	ASSAQGRGEQF